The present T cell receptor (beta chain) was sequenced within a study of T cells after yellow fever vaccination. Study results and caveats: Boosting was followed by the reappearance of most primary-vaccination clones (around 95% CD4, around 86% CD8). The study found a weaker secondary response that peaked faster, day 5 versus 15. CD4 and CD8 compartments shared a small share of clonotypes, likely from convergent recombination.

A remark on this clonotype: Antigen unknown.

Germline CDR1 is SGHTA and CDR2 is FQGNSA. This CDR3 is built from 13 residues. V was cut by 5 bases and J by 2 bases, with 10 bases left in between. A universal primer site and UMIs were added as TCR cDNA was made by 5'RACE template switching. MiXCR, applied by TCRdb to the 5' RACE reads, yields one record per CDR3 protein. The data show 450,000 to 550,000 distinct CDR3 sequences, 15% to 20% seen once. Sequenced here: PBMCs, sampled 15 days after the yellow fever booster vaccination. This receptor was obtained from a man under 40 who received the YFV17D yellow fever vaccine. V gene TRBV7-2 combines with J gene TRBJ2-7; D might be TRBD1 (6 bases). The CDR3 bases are TGTGCCAGCAGCGCAGGGGTGGCCTACGAGCAGTACTTC. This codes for CASSAGVAYEQYF.